These 7 T cell receptor beta chains originate from one sample sequenced in a study of cytomegalovirus exposure and HLA in healthy donors. Generated by immunoSEQ multiplex PCR, the TCRdb table keeps only in-frame clones and is missing some. The sample consists of fewer than 55,000 clones, around nine tenths of them appearing once. Sequences were obtained from PBMCs. These TCRs come from a man younger than 35 in good health and CMV-seronegative.

This clone was detected only once. The chain couples TRBV12-1 to TRBJ2-3; the table gives TRBD1 as D, unverified against the DNA. TRBV12-1 is recorded as a pseudogene. CDR3 length: 14 amino acids. The chain's CDR3 is CASSFWTGNDTQYF. The DNA of the CDR3 is TGTGCCAGCAGCTTTTGGACAGGGAACGATACGCAGTATTTT.

The chain employs TRBV5-1 and TRBJ2-5; 10 nucleotides match TRBD1. CDR3 length: 16 residues. CDR1 is SGHRS and CDR2 is YFSETQ in the germline V gene. V was clipped by 4 bases and J by 4 bases; unmatched bases: 10. Here the CDR3 reads CASSRAGTGAGETQYF. CDR3 DNA sequence: TGCGCCAGCAGCCGGGCCGGGACAGGGGCCGGAGAGACCCAGTACTTC.

The chain has TRBV19 and TRBJ1-1, with D perhaps TRBD1 (5 bases). V dropped 5 bases and J dropped 1 base, with 11 bases sitting between them. The CDR3 is 14 amino acids. Germline CDR1 reads LNHDA; CDR2 reads SQIVND (reference sequence). CDR3: CASSFLGANTEAFF. The CDR3 region has the DNA TGTGCCAGTAGTTTTCTTGGGGCGAACACTGAAGCTTTCTTT.

The rearrangement links TRBV28 to TRBJ1-6; maybe TRBD1 (6 bases). Trimming took off 7 bases at V and 7 bases at J, with 20 bases between the two ends. The CDR3 runs 16 residues. Germline V gene lookup returns CDR1 MDHEN and CDR2 SYDVKM. The CDR3 DNA is TGTGCCAGCACTCAGTGGAGGAGGGGGGGGAATTCACCCCTCCACTTT. Residues: CASTQWRRGGNSPLHF.

V is TRBV2 and J is TRBJ2-2; D may be TRBD1 (5 bases). Germline loops: CDR1 SNHLY, CDR2 FYNNEI. Trimming removed 4 bases at V and 6 bases at J, with 9 bases between. The CDR3 length is 13 residues. The chain's CDR3 is CASSVSGPGELFF. The CDR3 DNA reads as TGTGCCAGCAGTGTGTCAGGGCCCGGGGAGCTGTTTTTT.

V usage is TRBV27 and J usage is TRBJ2-3; 8 bases are a match to TRBD2. V shed 2 bases, J shed 3 bases, and the junction held 4 bases outside the gene matches. Germline values: CDR1 MNHEY, CDR2 SMNVEV (reference sequence). CDR3 length: 15 residues. CDR3 amino acids: CASSLRAGETDTQYF. As DNA, the CDR3 is TGTGCCAGCAGTTTACGAGCGGGAGAGACAGATACGCAGTATTTT.

The V call is TRBV15, the J call TRBJ2-5; D is ambiguous. Trimming removed 1 base at V and 5 bases at J, with 11 bases between. CDR3 length equals 14 residues. Germline loops: CDR1 LNHNV, CDR2 YYDKDF (reference sequence). CDR3 region: CATSRGLSWETQYF. The CDR3 region has the DNA TGTGCCACCAGCAGAGGACTTAGTTGGGAGACCCAGTACTTC.